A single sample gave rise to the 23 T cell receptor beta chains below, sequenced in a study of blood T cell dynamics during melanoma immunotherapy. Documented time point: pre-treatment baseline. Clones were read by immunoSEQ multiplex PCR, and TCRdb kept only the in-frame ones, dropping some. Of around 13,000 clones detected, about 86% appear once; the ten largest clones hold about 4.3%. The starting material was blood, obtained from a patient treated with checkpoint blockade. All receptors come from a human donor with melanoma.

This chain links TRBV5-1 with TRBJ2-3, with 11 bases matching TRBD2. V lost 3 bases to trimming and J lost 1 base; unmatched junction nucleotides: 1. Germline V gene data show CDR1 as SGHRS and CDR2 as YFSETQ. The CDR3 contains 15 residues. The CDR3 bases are TGCGCCAGCAGCTCACTAGCGGGGGGCACAGATACGCAGTATTTT. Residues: CASSSLAGGTDTQYF.

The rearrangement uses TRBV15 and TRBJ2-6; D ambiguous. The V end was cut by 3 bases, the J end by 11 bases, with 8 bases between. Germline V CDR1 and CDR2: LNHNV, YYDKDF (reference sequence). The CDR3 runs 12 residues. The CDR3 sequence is CATSRAVDVLTF. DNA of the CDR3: TGTGCCACCAGCAGGGCCGTTGACGTCCTGACTTTC.

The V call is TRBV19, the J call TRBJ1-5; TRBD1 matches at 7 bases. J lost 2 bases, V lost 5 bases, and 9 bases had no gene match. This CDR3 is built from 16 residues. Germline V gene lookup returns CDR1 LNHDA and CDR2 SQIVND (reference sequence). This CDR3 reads CASSPLDRAGNQPQHF. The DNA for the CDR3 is TGTGCCAGTAGTCCACTCGACAGGGCGGGCAATCAGCCCCAGCATTTT.

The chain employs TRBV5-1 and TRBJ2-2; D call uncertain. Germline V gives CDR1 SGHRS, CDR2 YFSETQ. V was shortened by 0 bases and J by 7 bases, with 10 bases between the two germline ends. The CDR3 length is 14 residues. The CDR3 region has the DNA TGCGCCAGCAGCTTGGCCACTTTGTACGGGGAGCTGTTTTTT. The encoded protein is CASSLATLYGELFF.

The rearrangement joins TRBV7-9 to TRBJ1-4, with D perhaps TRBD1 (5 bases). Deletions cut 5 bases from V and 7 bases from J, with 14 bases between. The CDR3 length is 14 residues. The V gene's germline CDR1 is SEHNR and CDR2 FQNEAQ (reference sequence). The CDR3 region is CASSMGQGREKLFF. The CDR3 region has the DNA TGTGCCAGCAGCATGGGGCAGGGCCGTGAAAAACTGTTTTTT.

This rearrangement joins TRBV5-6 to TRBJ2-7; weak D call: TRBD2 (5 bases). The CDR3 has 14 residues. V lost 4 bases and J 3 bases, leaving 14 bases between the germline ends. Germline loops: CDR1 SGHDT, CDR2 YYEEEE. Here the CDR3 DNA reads TGTGCCAGCAGCACCCTGCCGGGATTCTACGAGCAGTACTTC. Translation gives CASSTLPGFYEQYF.

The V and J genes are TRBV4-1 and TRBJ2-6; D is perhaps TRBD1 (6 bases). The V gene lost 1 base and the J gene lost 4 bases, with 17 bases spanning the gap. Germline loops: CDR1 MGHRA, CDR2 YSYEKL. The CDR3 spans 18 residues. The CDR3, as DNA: TGCGCCAGCAGCCAAGGAGGCAGGGGCCGCTCAGGGGCCAACGTCCTGACTTTC. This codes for CASSQGGRGRSGANVLTF.

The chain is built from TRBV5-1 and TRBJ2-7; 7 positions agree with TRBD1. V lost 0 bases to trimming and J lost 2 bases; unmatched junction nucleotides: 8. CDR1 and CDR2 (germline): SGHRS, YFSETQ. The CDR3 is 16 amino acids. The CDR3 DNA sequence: TGCGCCAGCAGCTTGGGATTCGGACAGGCCACCTACGAGCAGTACTTC. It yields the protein CASSLGFGQATYEQYF.

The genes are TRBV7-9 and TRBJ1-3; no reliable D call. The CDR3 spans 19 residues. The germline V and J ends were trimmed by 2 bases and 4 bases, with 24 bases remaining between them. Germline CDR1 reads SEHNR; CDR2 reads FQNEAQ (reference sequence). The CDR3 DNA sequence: TGTGCCAGCAGCTTAAGTGGGTTCCGTGGCCCGCTCGGAGGAAACACCATATATTTT. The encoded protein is CASSLSGFRGPLGGNTIYF.

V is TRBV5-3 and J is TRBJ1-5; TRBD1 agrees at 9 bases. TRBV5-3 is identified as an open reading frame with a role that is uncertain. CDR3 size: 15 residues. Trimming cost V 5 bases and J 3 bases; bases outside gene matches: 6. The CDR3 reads CARRPGQGYNQPQHF. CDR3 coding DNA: TGTGCCAGAAGGCCGGGACAGGGCTACAATCAGCCCCAGCATTTT.

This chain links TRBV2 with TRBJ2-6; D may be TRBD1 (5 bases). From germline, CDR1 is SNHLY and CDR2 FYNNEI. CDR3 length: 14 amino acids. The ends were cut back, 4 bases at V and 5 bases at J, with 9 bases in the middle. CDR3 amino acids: CASSGRDRANVLTF. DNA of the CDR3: TGTGCCAGCAGTGGCAGGGATAGGGCCAACGTCCTGACTTTC.

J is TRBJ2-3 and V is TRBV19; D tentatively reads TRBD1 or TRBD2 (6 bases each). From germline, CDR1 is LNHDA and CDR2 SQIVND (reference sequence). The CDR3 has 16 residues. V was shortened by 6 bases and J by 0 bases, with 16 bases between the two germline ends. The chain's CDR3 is CASRFRGVSSTDTQYF. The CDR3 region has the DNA TGTGCCAGTAGATTTAGGGGGGTATCTAGCACAGATACGCAGTATTTT.

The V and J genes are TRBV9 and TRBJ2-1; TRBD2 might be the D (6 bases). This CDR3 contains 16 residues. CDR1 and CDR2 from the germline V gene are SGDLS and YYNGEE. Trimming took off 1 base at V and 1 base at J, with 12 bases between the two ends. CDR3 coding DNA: TGTGCCAGCAGCGTAACGGCGGGAAGGTCCTACAATGAGCAGTTCTTC. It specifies CASSVTAGRSYNEQFF.

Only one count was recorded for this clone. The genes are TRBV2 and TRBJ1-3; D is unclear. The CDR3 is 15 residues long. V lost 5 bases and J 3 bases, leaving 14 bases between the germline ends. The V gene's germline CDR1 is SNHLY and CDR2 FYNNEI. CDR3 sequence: CASSIGRGGGNTIYF. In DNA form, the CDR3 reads TGTGCCAGCAGTATCGGACGGGGAGGTGGAAACACCATATATTTT. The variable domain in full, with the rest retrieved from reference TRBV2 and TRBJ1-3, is EPEVTQTPSHQVTQMGQEVILRCVPISNHLYFYWYRQILGQKVEFLVSFYNNEISEKSEIFDDQFSVERPDGSNFTLKIRSTKLEDSAMYFCASSIGRGGGNTIYFGEGSWLTVV.

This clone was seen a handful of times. CDR3 DNA sequence: TGTGCCACCGGGGCGCCGGGCAATCAGCCCCAGCATTTT. It encodes CATGAPGNQPQHF. J is TRBJ1-5 and V is TRBV27; D possibly corresponds to TRBD1 (5 bases). With 10 bases removed from V and 2 bases from J, the gap between germline ends came to 12 bases. CDR1 is MNHEY and CDR2 is SMNVEV in the germline V gene (reference sequence). This CDR3 is built from 13 residues.

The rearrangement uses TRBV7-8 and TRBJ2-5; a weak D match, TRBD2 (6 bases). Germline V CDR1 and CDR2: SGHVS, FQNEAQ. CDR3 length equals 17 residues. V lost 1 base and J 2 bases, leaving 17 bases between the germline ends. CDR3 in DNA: TGTGCCAGCAGCTTAGTCCTATTCAGTGGACTACAAGAGACCCAGTACTTC. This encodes CASSLVLFSGLQETQYF.

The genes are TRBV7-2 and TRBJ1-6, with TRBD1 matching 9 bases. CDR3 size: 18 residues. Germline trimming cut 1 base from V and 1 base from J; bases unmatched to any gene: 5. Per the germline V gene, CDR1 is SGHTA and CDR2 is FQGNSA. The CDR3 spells CASSLVPGQGSYNSPLHF. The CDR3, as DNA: TGTGCCAGCAGCTTAGTTCCGGGACAGGGTTCCTATAATTCACCCCTCCACTTT.

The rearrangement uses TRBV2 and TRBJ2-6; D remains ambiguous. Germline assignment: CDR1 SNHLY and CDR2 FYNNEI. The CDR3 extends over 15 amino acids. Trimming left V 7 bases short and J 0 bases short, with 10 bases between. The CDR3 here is CASTPLASGANVLTF. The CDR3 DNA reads TGTGCCAGCACCCCGTTAGCCTCTGGGGCCAACGTCCTGACTTTC.

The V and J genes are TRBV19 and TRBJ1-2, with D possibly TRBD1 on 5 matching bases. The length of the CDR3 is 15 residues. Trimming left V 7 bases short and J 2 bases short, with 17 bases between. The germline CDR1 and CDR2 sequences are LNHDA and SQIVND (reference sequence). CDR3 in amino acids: CASKDGPRANYGYTF. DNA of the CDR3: TGTGCCAGTAAGGATGGGCCCAGGGCCAACTATGGCTACACCTTC.

The CDR3 coding sequence is TGTGCCAGTAGTATAGAGGGTGGGACCGGGGAGCTGTTTTTT. It encodes CASSIEGGTGELFF. The chain recombines TRBV19 with TRBJ2-2; D remains unclear. V lost 0 bases and J 5 bases, leaving 7 bases between the germline ends. Germline values: CDR1 LNHDA, CDR2 SQIVND (reference sequence). The CDR3 spans 14 residues.

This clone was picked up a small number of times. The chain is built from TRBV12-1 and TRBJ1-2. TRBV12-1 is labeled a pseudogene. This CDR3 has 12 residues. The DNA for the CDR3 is TGTGCCAGCACTGGGCGGCCCGGAGGCTACACCTTC. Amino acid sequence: CASTGRPGGYTF.

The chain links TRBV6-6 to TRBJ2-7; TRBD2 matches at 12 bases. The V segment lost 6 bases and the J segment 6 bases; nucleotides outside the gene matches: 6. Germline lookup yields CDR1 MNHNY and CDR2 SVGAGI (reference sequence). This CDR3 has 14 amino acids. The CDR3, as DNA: TGTGCCAGCAGCCTAGCGGGGGGGCCGGGCGAGCAGTACTTC. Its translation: CASSLAGGPGEQYF.

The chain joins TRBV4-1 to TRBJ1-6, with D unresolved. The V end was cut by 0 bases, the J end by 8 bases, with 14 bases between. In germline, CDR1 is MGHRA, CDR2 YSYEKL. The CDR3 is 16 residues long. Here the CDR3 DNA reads TGCGCCAGCAGCCAAGATTGGAACAGAAAGGATTCACCCCTCCACTTT. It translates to CASSQDWNRKDSPLHF.